This T cell receptor (beta chain) was identified during a study of T-cell memory formation after mild COVID-19 (dated by TCRdb to the early 2020s). Broadly, across the study: Most TCR sequence clusters were specific to one of the two donors. T-cell clones expanding and contracting after mild COVID-19 in two donors were tracked by longitudinal TCRalpha and TCRbeta repertoire sequencing. The cohort comprised two young, previously healthy adult volunteers, one female and one male. General findings and caveats noted by the study authors: Some responding clones were found in pre-infection memory, which suggests that pre-existing cross-reactive memory T cells took part in the SARS-CoV-2 response. Contracting CD4+ clones were located mainly in the CM and EM memory subsets, whereas CD8+ clones were found to be enriched in EMRA. SARS-CoV-2 specificity was not confirmed for the second-wave clones peaking on day 37. The study covered only a couple of mild cases, and larger cohorts including severe cases with pre-infection samples were considered necessary. From day 15 to 85, contracting clones showed balanced CD4/CD8 phenotypes, whereas a second wave of clones that expanded from day 15 to 37 leaned towards CD4+.

From cysteine to phenylalanine, the CDR3 is 14 amino acids long. The retained sequence is limited to the CDR3, 42 bases, with the frame set at the first base. The germline V gene (reference sequence) provides CDR1 MNHNY and CDR2 SVGAGI. V and J are truncated by 4 bases and 0 bases respectively, leaving an intervening sequence of 9 bases. Ficoll-Paque density gradient centrifugation was the method used to isolate PBMCs. Concerning this clonotype: The antigen it recognizes is unknown. Base qualities are missing; no much larger clone stands one base away.

Sequenced on an Illumina NovaSeq 6000. TCRalpha and TCRbeta cDNA libraries were constructed by 5'RACE with constant-segment primers, with sample barcodes and unique molecular identifiers being introduced. RNA was extracted from every sample with Trizol reagent. Library amplification was performed in two PCR steps, and a second sample barcode and Illumina TruSeq adapters were introduced in the second step. Sequencing of libraries was performed on an Illumina NovaSeq with 2 x 150 bp paired-end reads. The original pipeline was this. Reads were demultiplexed and collapsed into UMI-guided consensus sequences with migec v1.2.7. Using mixcr v2.1.11, UMI consensuses were aligned to TRA and TRB V and J templates and then assembled into clonotypes. Clonotypes were classified as expanded or contracted when called significant by both edgeR and NoisET, with noise models trained on biological replicates. edgeR calls used a false discovery rate-adjusted p below 0.01 and a log2 fold-change threshold of 1. As an exploratory analysis of dynamics, PCA with hierarchical clustering was applied to max-normalized trajectories of the 1000 most abundant clonotypes. Separately sequenced CD4+ and CD8+ repertoires were used to assign the CD4 or CD8 phenotype of responding clones. TCRdb reprocessing: public reads trimmed at Q25 with fastp, clones called with MiXCR, in-frame beta chains kept. CDR3 protein duplicates are merged, each entry listing the most common genes and DNA. TCRdb's processing, not the authors' own work, is the source of the V and J calls. Present in this sample are 40,000 to 55,000 distinct CDR3 sequences, 9.5% to 15% of which were seen just once. The ten most abundant clones make up more than 20% of the sample.

This TCR was sampled from a man aged 18-30 years who had mild COVID-19 (a few samples of this study predate the infection). The sample titles of this study are shuffled in the database, so cell type and time point are left out; the donor was told from shared clones. Sequencing was performed on PBMCs or a T cell subset sorted from them (not recorded which). The V and J segments used are TRBV6-6 and TRBJ1-1; no D gene call is confident. The CDR3 reads CASSFGTMNTEAFF. The nucleotide sequence reads TGTGCCAGCAGTTTTGGCACCATGAACACTGAAGCTTTCTTT.